Listed below are T cell receptor beta chains from one sample, sequenced in a study of blood T cell repertoires in COVID-19. Sequencing used immunoSEQ multiplex PCR; TCRdb keeps in-frame clones, though not all of them. The data hold a few hundred thousand clones, with 70% to 90% observed a single time. The source material was peripheral blood. These TCRs come from a man aged 60 to 69 with acute or convalescent COVID-19. Each CDR3 is given with its conserved first and last residue. The D gene is left open where the match is weak. Clone size appears in some rows only: once, few, many, or a class for an expanded clone.

D	V	J	size	CDR3	DNA
NA	TRBV7-6	TRBJ1-6	NA	CASSLVASAYNSPLHF	TGTGCCAGCAGCTTAGTGGCCTCAGCCTATAATTCACCCCTCCACTTT
NA	TRBV5-1	TRBJ1-1	NA	CASSPSQRGNTEAFF	TGCGCCAGCAGCCCTTCTCAGAGAGGGAACACTGAAGCTTTCTTT
NA	TRBV11-2	TRBJ1-3	NA	CASSLSTFSGNTIYF	TGTGCCAGCAGCTTATCGACTTTCTCTGGAAACACCATATATTTT
NA	TRBV19	TRBJ1-4	NA	CASTDGGTTNEKLFF	TGTGCCAGTACGGACGGGGGAACAACTAATGAAAAACTGTTTTTT
TRBD1	TRBV19	TRBJ1-5	NA	CASRDGQGGNQPQHF	TGTGCCAGTAGAGACGGACAGGGCGGCAATCAGCCCCAGCATTTT
NA	TRBV5-1	TRBJ2-3	NA	CASIGDTLGGTDTQYF	TGCGCCAGCATAGGGGACACACTGGGAGGCACAGATACGCAGTATTTT
NA	TRBV19	TRBJ1-1	NA	CASSQSTGNTEAFF	TGTGCCAGTAGTCAATCGACAGGGAACACTGAAGCTTTCTTT
TRBD1	TRBV28	TRBJ2-4	many	CASSPGQGGNIQYF	TGTGCCAGCAGTCCGGGACAGGGAGGGAACATTCAGTACTTC
TRBD2	TRBV15	TRBJ2-4	NA	CATSRVRGGTGKNIQYF	TGTGCCACCAGCAGAGTACGGGGGGGCACTGGCAAAAACATTCAGTACTTC
NA	TRBV7-3	TRBJ2-2	NA	CASSLTGADGELFF	TGTGCCAGCAGCTTAACGGGGGCCGACGGGGAGCTGTTTTTT
TRBD1	TRBV29-1	TRBJ1-1	NA	CSVDGQGFSEAFF	TGCAGCGTTGATGGACAGGGATTCTCTGAAGCTTTCTTT
TRBD1	TRBV7-6	TRBJ1-3	NA	CASSHRTGAANTIYF	TGTGCCAGCAGCCACCGGACAGGGGCTGCAAACACCATATATTTT
TRBD2	TRBV14	TRBJ2-5	NA	CASSHLGLEETQYF	TGTGCCAGCAGCCACCTAGGACTAGAAGAGACCCAGTACTTC
NA	TRBV18	TRBJ1-4	NA	CASSPQVNNEKLFF	TGTGCCAGCTCACCCCAGGTGAACAATGAAAAACTGTTTTTT
TRBD2	TRBV9	TRBJ2-2	NA	CASSVRLAQGGELFF	TGTGCCAGCAGCGTGAGACTAGCCCAAGGCGGGGAGCTGTTTTTT
TRBD1	TRBV5-1	TRBJ2-5	NA	CASSLSGSGQQETQYF	TGCGCCAGCAGCTTATCCGGATCGGGACAGCAAGAGACCCAGTACTTC
NA	TRBV30	TRBJ2-1	once	CAYYVYNEQFF	TGTGCCTACTACGTTTACAATGAGCAGTTCTTC
NA	TRBV30	TRBJ1-2	NA	CAWSVQGGYGYTF	TGTGCCTGGAGTGTACAGGGCGGCTATGGCTACACCTTC
TRBD1	TRBV2	TRBJ1-5	NA	CASSEPGQGVGQPQHF	TGTGCCAGCAGTGAACCGGGACAGGGGGTCGGTCAGCCCCAGCATTTT
TRBD2	TRBV27	TRBJ2-1	NA	CASNPGGNEQFF	TGTGCCAGCAACCCCGGGGGGAATGAGCAGTTCTTC
NA	TRBV28	TRBJ1-3	NA	CASSYDWSGNTIYF	TGTGCCAGCAGTTACGACTGGTCTGGAAACACCATATATTTT
NA	TRBV11-2	TRBJ2-1	NA	CASSRRQNNEQFF	TGTGCCAGCAGCCGGCGACAGAACAATGAGCAGTTCTTC
NA	TRBV27	TRBJ2-7	NA	CASSLEGGPYEQYF	TGTGCCAGCAGTTTGGAAGGGGGTCCCTACGAGCAGTACTTC
TRBD1	TRBV28	TRBJ2-3	NA	CASSLMQGADTQYF	TGTGCCAGCAGTTTAATGCAGGGGGCAGATACGCAGTATTTT